The clone carrying this T cell receptor (beta chain) was counted a few times. The target antigen is unknown. The source of the sample is a study of T cells in Graves' hyperthyroidism and ophthalmopathy. Broader study findings: Most thyroid-expanded clonotypes above 0.001 were also found in blood.

The CDR3 extends over 15 amino acids. V was pared by 3 bases and J by 8 bases, with 9 bases of the junction left unmatched. In germline, CDR1 is MDHEN, CDR2 SYDVKM. The PBMCs studied were ones that came from 9 to 10 ml fresh peripheral blood. TCR beta CDR3 region amplification was performed from RNA transcripts. Carried out on the TCR CDR3, a first-round RT-PCR used the HTBI primer set. TCRdb reprocessed the multiplex PCR reads with MiXCR, giving one entry per CDR3 protein. The sample carries under 450,000 distinct CDR3 sequences, 15% to 19% recorded once. The chain employs TRBV28 and TRBJ1-4; 7 nucleotides line up with TRBD1. Sequenced sample: blood. This TCR came from a woman between 18 and 30 years old with Graves' hyperthyroidism. DNA for the CDR3: TGTGCCAGCAGTTTCCGGGAGGGGGCGGGCGAAAAACTGTTTTTT. It specifies CASSFREGAGEKLFF.